A selection of T cell receptor beta chains follows, all from one sample in a study of blood T cell repertoires in COVID-19. Clones were read by immunoSEQ multiplex PCR, and TCRdb kept only the in-frame ones, dropping some. The table lists around 300,000 clones, nearly 90% of them singletons. The sample was PBMCs or T cells enriched from blood (not recorded which). Receptors originate from a woman aged 55-70 years who had recovered from COVID-19. The CDR3 runs from the conserved cysteine through the conserved F or W. A D gene is named only where the DNA matches it firmly. Not every row has a clone size; where given, it reads once, few, many or a size class.

J gene	V gene	clone size	D gene	CDR3 protein	CDR3 DNA
TRBJ2-5	TRBV27	NA	TRBD1	CASSLSYQGAGQETQYF	TGTGCCAGCAGTTTAAGCTATCAGGGGGCGGGCCAAGAGACCCAGTACTTC
TRBJ2-1	TRBV4-2	NA	TRBD1	CASSLLQGAHKDNEQFF	TGTGCCAGCAGCCTCCTACAGGGGGCGCATAAGGACAATGAGCAGTTCTTC
TRBJ2-2	TRBV7-2	NA	NA	CASSQAPGELFF	TGTGCCAGCAGCCAGGCCCCCGGGGAGCTGTTTTTT
TRBJ2-1	TRBV12-3/TRBV12-4	NA	NA	CASRFQGFDEQFF	TGTGCCAGCAGATTCCAGGGGTTCGATGAGCAGTTCTTC
TRBJ2-1	TRBV10-1	few	TRBD2	CASSDWDYNPVSSYNEQFF	TGCGCCAGCAGTGATTGGGACTATAATCCCGTCAGCTCCTACAATGAGCAGTTCTTC
TRBJ1-1	TRBV5-6	NA	NA	CASSLDRAAKAFF	TGTGCCAGCAGCTTGGACAGGGCAGCTAAAGCTTTCTTT
TRBJ2-1	TRBV29-1	NA	NA	CSVEPGSEQFF	TGCAGCGTTGAACCGGGAAGTGAGCAGTTCTTC
TRBJ2-2	TRBV28	once	NA	CASTQGNTGELFF	TGTGCCAGCACACAGGGGAACACCGGGGAGCTGTTTTTT
TRBJ2-3	TRBV24-1	NA	TRBD2	CATSDPGLAGGDTQYF	TGTGCCACCAGTGATCCTGGACTAGCGGGAGGGGATACGCAGTATTTT
TRBJ2-1	TRBV29-1	NA	TRBD2	CSGLAGGPEQFF	TGCAGCGGACTAGCGGGAGGGCCTGAGCAGTTCTTC
TRBJ1-2	TRBV12-5	NA	NA	CASASDITYGYTF	TGTGCTAGTGCCTCGGACATTACCTATGGCTACACCTTC
TRBJ2-2	TRBV7-6	NA	TRBD2	CASSPSLAGATNTGELFF	TGTGCCAGCAGCCCGAGTTTAGCGGGGGCGACGAACACCGGGGAGCTGTTTTTT
TRBJ1-2	TRBV5-1	NA	TRBD1	CASSPTGTGNYGYTF	TGCGCCAGCAGCCCCACCGGGACAGGGAACTATGGCTACACCTTC
TRBJ1-1	TRBV19	NA	NA	CAIAQGNTEAFF	TGTGCCATCGCACAGGGGAACACTGAAGCTTTCTTT
TRBJ2-1	TRBV27	NA	TRBD2	CASSLRPLADSYNEQFF	TGTGCCAGCAGTTTACGGCCGCTAGCGGACTCCTACAATGAGCAGTTCTTC
TRBJ1-3	TRBV3-1/TRBV3-2	NA	NA	CASSSFGPGGNTIYF	TGTGCCAGCAGCTCCTTTGGGCCGGGAGGAAACACCATATATTTT
TRBJ2-5	TRBV15	NA	TRBD1	CATSLRGTETQYF	TGTGCCACCAGCCTCAGGGGGACGGAGACCCAGTACTTC
TRBJ2-3	TRBV12-5	NA	NA	CASGLGQGGPTAQYF	TGTGCTAGTGGTCTGGGGCAGGGGGGCCCCACGGCGCAGTATTTT
TRBJ1-4	TRBV6-1	NA	NA	CASSEDGQRNEKLFF	TGTGCCAGCAGTGAGGATGGACAGAGAAATGAAAAACTGTTTTTT
TRBJ1-4	TRBV20-1	NA	NA	CSALDEKLFF	TGCAGTGCTTTAGATGAAAAACTGTTTTTT
TRBJ1-1	TRBV24-1	NA	TRBD1	CATSALGGGQGDTEAFF	TGTGCCACCAGTGCCCTGGGGGGGGGACAGGGTGACACTGAAGCTTTCTTT
TRBJ1-1	TRBV14	NA	NA	CASSVRGGTEAFF	TGTGCCAGCAGCGTTAGGGGGGGCACTGAAGCTTTCTTT
TRBJ2-1	TRBV2	NA	NA	CASSEEVASDNEQFF	TGTGCCAGCAGTGAAGAGGTCGCTAGCGACAATGAGCAGTTCTTC
TRBJ2-5	TRBV24-1	NA	TRBD1	CATSDPTGEETQYF	TGTGCCACCAGTGATCCAACAGGGGAAGAGACCCAGTACTTC
TRBJ1-1	TRBV5-1	NA	NA	CASSLLSGANTEAFF	TGCGCCAGCAGCTTGCTGTCAGGGGCGAACACTGAAGCTTTCTTT
TRBJ1-5	TRBV9	NA	TRBD1	CASSATGGRQPQHF	TGTGCCAGCAGCGCGACAGGGGGCCGACAGCCCCAGCATTTT
TRBJ1-2	TRBV5-1	NA	TRBD1	CATRTGANYGYTF	TGCGCCACCCGGACAGGGGCCAACTATGGCTACACCTTC
TRBJ1-2	TRBV25-1	NA	NA	CASSEVPGYGYTF	TGTGCCAGCAGTGAGGTCCCAGGCTATGGCTACACCTTC
TRBJ1-4	TRBV18	NA	TRBD1	CASSPGQFEKLFF	TGTGCCAGCTCGCCGGGACAGTTTGAAAAACTGTTTTTT
TRBJ2-5	TRBV28	NA	TRBD1	CASSSYPQGAGETQYF	TGTGCCAGCAGTTCCTACCCGCAGGGGGCGGGGGAGACCCAGTACTTC
TRBJ2-1	TRBV3-1/TRBV3-2	NA	NA	CASSQGLVNEQFF	TGTGCCAGCAGCCAAGGACTAGTCAATGAGCAGTTCTTC
TRBJ1-3	TRBV5-1	NA	TRBD1	CASSDGTGSGNTIYF	TGCGCCAGCAGCGACGGGACAGGCTCTGGAAACACCATATATTTT
TRBJ2-1	TRBV7-9	NA	TRBD2	CASCQSGGGPYNEQFF	TGTGCCAGCTGCCAATCTGGCGGGGGGCCCTACAATGAGCAGTTCTTC
TRBJ2-2	TRBV11-3	NA	TRBD1	CASSPRPGQGEGELFF	TGTGCCAGCAGCCCCCGACCGGGACAGGGCGAAGGGGAGCTGTTTTTT
TRBJ1-3	TRBV15	NA	TRBD1	CATSRGQGGNTIYF	TGTGCCACCAGCAGGGGACAGGGCGGAAACACCATATATTTT
TRBJ2-7	TRBV6-6	NA	NA	CASSYLGGGQYYEQYF	TGTGCCAGCAGTTACCTCGGAGGGGGACAGTACTACGAGCAGTACTTC
TRBJ2-1	TRBV5-1	NA	TRBD2	CASSLLAGGGYNEQFF	TGCGCCAGCAGCTTGCTCGCGGGAGGGGGGTACAATGAGCAGTTCTTC
TRBJ1-2	TRBV4-1	NA	NA	CASSPLGGVDGYTF	TGCGCCAGCAGCCCCCTTGGGGGGGTGGATGGCTACACCTTC
TRBJ1-5	TRBV6-1	NA	NA	CASSEAAGVNNQPQHF	TGTGCCAGCAGTGAAGCGGCCGGGGTCAACAATCAGCCCCAGCATTTT